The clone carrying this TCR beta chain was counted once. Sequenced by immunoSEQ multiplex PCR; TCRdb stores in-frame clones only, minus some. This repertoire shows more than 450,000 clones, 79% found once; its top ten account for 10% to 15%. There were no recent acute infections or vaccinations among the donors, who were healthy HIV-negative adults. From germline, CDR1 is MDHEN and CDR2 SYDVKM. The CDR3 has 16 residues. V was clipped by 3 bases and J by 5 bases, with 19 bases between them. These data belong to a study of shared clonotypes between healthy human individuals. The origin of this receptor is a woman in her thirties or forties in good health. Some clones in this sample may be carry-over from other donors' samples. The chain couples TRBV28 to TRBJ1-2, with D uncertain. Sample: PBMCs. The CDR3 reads CASSLWPSMLRYGYTF. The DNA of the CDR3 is TGTGCCAGCAGTTTGTGGCCGTCAATGTTGCGGTATGGCTACACCTTC.